This passage covers 32 T cell receptor beta chains from one sample sequenced in a study of T-cell memory formation after mild COVID-19. TCRdb analysed the 5' RACE reads with MiXCR anew, one entry per CDR3 protein. The table includes more than 250,000 distinct CDR3 sequences, around 15% detected once. Sequences were obtained from PBMCs or a T cell subset sorted from them (not recorded which). The source of these receptors is a man between 18 and 29 years old who had mild COVID-19 (a few samples of this study predate the infection). Cell type and time point are not known.

This clonotype was found many times. The rearrangement uses TRBV4-3 and TRBJ2-5; D tentatively reads TRBD1 or TRBD2 (5 bases each). This CDR3 region has 16 residues. Trimming took 3 bases from V and 2 from J, leaving 16 bases between them. Germline CDR1 and CDR2: LGHNA and YSLEER. The CDR3 region is CASSQGPGAGQETQYF. The CDR3 coding sequence is TGCGCCAGCAGCCAGGGCCCCGGGGCAGGGCAAGAGACCCAGTACTTC.

The chain has TRBV7-9 and TRBJ1-1; perhaps TRBD1 as D (5 bases). The CDR3 extends over 13 amino acids. The V end lost 1 base, the J end lost 6 bases, and 9 bases lay between the germline ends. CDR1 SEHNR and CDR2 FQNEAQ come from the germline V gene (reference sequence). CDR3 protein: CASSLVEGSEAFF. The CDR3, as DNA: TGTGCCAGCAGCTTAGTGGAGGGGTCTGAAGCTTTCTTT.

This clonotype was seen a handful of times. The V and J genes are TRBV20-1 and TRBJ1-1; 7 bases match TRBD1. The V and J ends lost 6 bases and 8 bases, in that order; junction bases with no gene match: 15. The CDR3 sequence is 14 residues long. Germline V gives CDR1 DFQATT, CDR2 SNEGSKA (reference sequence). The CDR3 spells CSAARGVGVLEAFF. DNA of the CDR3: TGCAGTGCGGCCAGGGGGGTCGGAGTTCTCGAAGCTTTCTTT.

The V and J genes are TRBV12-3 or TRBV12-4 and TRBJ1-3, with 10 bases that match TRBD1. V trimming: 5 bases; J trimming: 0 bases; junction bases outside the gene matches: 7. This CDR3 is 17 amino acids long. This chain's CDR3 is CASSKRQGALSGNTIYF. CDR3 coding DNA: TGTGCCAGCAGTAAAAGACAGGGGGCCCTCTCTGGAAACACCATATATTTT.

There are a few counts of this clonotype. The chain combines TRBV5-5 with TRBJ2-7, with D unclear. Germline loops: CDR1 SGHKS, CDR2 YYEKEE (reference sequence). The CDR3 is 12 amino acids. V dropped 4 bases and J dropped 3 bases, with 8 bases sitting between them. CDR3 nucleotide sequence: TGTGCCAGCAGCCGAGAATTCTACGAGCAGTACTTC. This gives the protein CASSREFYEQYF.

This clonotype was observed a handful of times. V and J are TRBV7-3 and TRBJ1-4; D ambiguous. V was cut by 5 bases and J by 8 bases, with 12 bases left in between. CDR1 SGHTA and CDR2 FQGTGA come from the germline V gene. The CDR3 has 13 residues. CDR3 in amino acids: CASSREVGEKLFF. The CDR3 region has the DNA TGTGCCAGCAGCAGAGAAGTGGGCGAAAAACTGTTTTTT.

This clonotype was detected once. This sequence joins TRBV4-3 and TRBJ2-1; 12 nucleotides agree with TRBD2. This CDR3 spans 15 amino acids. With 5 bases clipped from V and 10 bases from J, the junction kept 9 bases outside the gene matches. The germline CDR1 and CDR2 sequences are LGHNA and YSLEER. The CDR3 here is CASSYSGLAGGEQFF. As DNA, the CDR3 is TGCGCCAGCAGCTACTCGGGGCTAGCGGGGGGGGAGCAGTTCTTC.

This clonotype appeared a few times. V gene TRBV6-6 combines with J gene TRBJ2-5, with TRBD1 matching over 7 bases. Per germline, CDR1 MNHNY and CDR2 SVGAGI (reference sequence). The CDR3 length is 15 residues. V gave up 5 bases and J gave up 4 bases; unmatched junction bases: 10. CDR3 nucleotides: TGTGCCAGCAGTCAACGGACAGGTCTCGGAGAGACCCAGTACTTC. This sequence encodes CASSQRTGLGETQYF.

The chain joins TRBV6-2 or TRBV6-3 to TRBJ2-5; 13 bases line up with TRBD2. Germline CDR1 reads MNHEY; CDR2 reads SVGEGT. The V segment lost 6 bases and the J segment 1 base; nucleotides outside the gene matches: 5. The CDR3 totals 16 residues. CDR3 in amino acids: CASSRGLAGAQETQYF. CDR3 DNA: TGTGCCAGCAGCCGAGGACTAGCGGGGGCCCAAGAGACCCAGTACTTC.

V gene TRBV5-1 combines with J gene TRBJ2-5, with TRBD1 as a possible D gene (5 bases). V lost 2 bases, J lost 4 bases, and 12 bases lay in between. This CDR3 has 14 amino acids. CDR1 and CDR2 (germline): SGHRS, YFSETQ. CDR3 sequence (DNA): TGCGCCAGCAGCTTAGGGGTCCGAGGAGAGACCCAGTACTTC. This sequence encodes CASSLGVRGETQYF.

This clonotype was observed a handful of times. The rearrangement uses TRBV2 and TRBJ1-5, with D maybe TRBD1 (6 bases). Germline lookup yields CDR1 SNHLY and CDR2 FYNNEI. The CDR3 spans 13 residues. V dropped 4 bases and J dropped 9 bases, with 13 bases sitting between them. CDR3: CASSVYREPPQHF. The CDR3 DNA follows: TGTGCCAGCAGTGTATACAGGGAACCGCCCCAGCATTTT.

The rearrangement uses TRBV9 and TRBJ1-4; no firm D call. V shed 4 bases and J shed 5 bases, with 15 bases lying between them. This CDR3 contains 15 residues. The germline CDR1 and CDR2 sequences are SGDLS and YYNGEE. The CDR3 spells CASSPSGRTNEKLFF. Here the CDR3 DNA reads TGTGCCAGCAGCCCCTCGGGCCGGACGAATGAAAAACTGTTTTTT.

This clonotype came up a few times. The chain combines TRBV7-9 with TRBJ1-5; no clear D. Germline V gives CDR1 SEHNR, CDR2 FQNEAQ (reference sequence). This CDR3 contains 17 residues. V lost 0 bases, J lost 0 bases, and 12 bases lay in between. CDR3 residues: CASSLAGRLDSNQPQHF. The DNA of the CDR3 is TGTGCCAGCAGCTTAGCAGGTCGGCTAGATAGCAATCAGCCCCAGCATTTT.

About this clonotype: Compared with germline, one end of the junction differs, possibly owing to a read error. The chain uses TRBV14 and TRBJ2-7, with TRBD1 as a possible D gene (6 bases). The CDR3 consists of 12 residues. Germline V CDR1 and CDR2: SGHDN, FVKESK. The CDR3 DNA reads TGTGCCAGCAGCGGAAGCAGGGGACGGGCAGCGTTC. Translating gives CASSGSRGRAAF.

The J gene is TRBJ2-1, the V gene TRBV4-2; D not resolved. CDR1 and CDR2 from the germline V gene are LGHNA and YNFKEQ. The CDR3 extends over 16 amino acids. With 0 bases removed from V and 5 bases from J, the gap between germline ends came to 14 bases. CDR3 residues: CASSQDRARRNNEQFF. In DNA, the CDR3 is TGTGCCAGCAGCCAAGATCGGGCTAGACGAAACAATGAGCAGTTCTTC.

This clonotype has more than one count but fewer than ten. The V call is TRBV4-1, the J call TRBJ1-2, with D tentatively TRBD1 (6 bases). Germline V gene data show CDR1 as MGHRA and CDR2 as YSYEKL. Trimming left V 2 bases short and J 5 bases short, with 12 bases between. This CDR3 has 14 amino acids. CDR3 protein: CASSQHRVIYGYTF. CDR3 coding DNA: TGCGCCAGCAGCCAACACAGGGTAATTTATGGCTACACCTTC.

The sample holds many counts of this clonotype. This chain uses TRBV5-1 with TRBJ2-3, with a possible D match to TRBD2 (6 bases). Germline V gene lookup returns CDR1 SGHRS and CDR2 YFSETQ. The CDR3 spans 14 residues. The V and J ends lost 8 bases and 1 base respectively, with 14 bases between them. CDR3 loop: CASSGGRGTDTQYF. The CDR3 nucleotides read TGCGCCAGTTCCGGGGGACGGGGCACAGATACGCAGTATTTT.

On this clonotype: At one boundary the junction diverges from the germline segment, which might be a read error. This rearrangement joins TRBV10-3 to TRBJ2-5; D is undetermined. Germline V CDR1 and CDR2: ENHRY, SYGVKD. The CDR3 has 12 residues. CDR3 sequence (DNA): TGTGCCATCAGTGAGTCGGAAGAGATCCAGTACTTC. Translated: CAISESEEIQYF.

This clonotype was seen ten or more times. V and J are TRBV7-2 and TRBJ2-3, with D uncertain. CDR3 length: 14 residues. The germline V gene encodes CDR1 SGHTA and CDR2 FQGNSA. Trimming cost V 5 bases and J 2 bases, with 11 bases left between them. The CDR3 loop reads CASSPEGATDTQYF. The DNA for the CDR3 is TGTGCCAGCAGCCCAGAAGGCGCCACAGATACGCAGTATTTT. The variable domain in full, with the rest retrieved from reference TRBV7-2 and TRBJ2-3, is GAGVSQSPSNKVTEKGKDVELRCDPISGHTALYWYRQSLGQGLEFLIYFQGNSAPDKSGLPSDRFSAERTGGSVSTLTIQRTQQEDSAVYLCASSPEGATDTQYFGPGTRLTVL.

This clonotype came up a few times. The gene calls are TRBV5-1 and TRBJ2-5; 7 bases are shared with TRBD1. This CDR3 contains 14 residues. The J segment lost 5 bases and the V segment lost 0 bases, leaving 4 bases of the junction unmatched. Germline assignment: CDR1 SGHRS and CDR2 YFSETQ. CDR3 amino acids: CASSLGGGAETQYF. The CDR3 region has the DNA TGCGCCAGCAGCTTGGGAGGGGGCGCGGAGACCCAGTACTTC.

A few counts support this clonotype. The gene calls are TRBV20-1 and TRBJ2-4; TRBD1 matches at 12 bases. The germline gives CDR1 DFQATT, CDR2 SNEGSKA (reference sequence). After removal of 4 bases from V and 9 bases from J, the junction contained 7 bases not matched to a gene. This CDR3 region has 14 residues. The CDR3 DNA follows: TGCAGTGCTAAAACCGGGACAGGGGGCGCCATTCAGTACTTC. Protein product: CSAKTGTGGAIQYF.

This clonotype was found many times. The chain uses TRBV28 and TRBJ2-1; D possibly uses TRBD1 or TRBD2 (5 bases each). This CDR3 is 17 amino acids long. Deletions cut 4 bases from V and 0 bases from J, with 16 bases between. Germline CDR1 reads MDHEN; CDR2 reads SYDVKM. Here the CDR3 DNA reads TGTGCCAGCAGTTCCTCCGGGACCAGGCGCTCCTACAATGAGCAGTTCTTC. The encoded protein is CASSSSGTRRSYNEQFF.

This clonotype has at least ten counts. The rearrangement links TRBV4-3 to TRBJ2-1; D not certain. This CDR3 is 14 amino acids long. Germline-derived CDR1 and CDR2 are LGHNA and YSLEER. Trimming shortened V by 1 base and J by 9 bases, and 13 bases separated the two germline ends. CDR3 in amino acids: CASSQGLPNGEQFF. The CDR3 DNA is TGCGCCAGCAGCCAAGGGCTCCCTAATGGTGAGCAGTTCTTC.

This clonotype was seen a handful of times. This sequence joins TRBV4-1 and TRBJ1-2, with a weak D call TRBD1 (5 bases). V was cut by 0 bases and J by 3 bases, with 11 bases left in between. This CDR3 has 15 amino acids. Germline CDR1 MGHRA, CDR2 YSYEKL. CDR3: CASSQERGVYYGYTF. The CDR3 DNA reads as TGCGCCAGCAGCCAAGAGCGGGGGGTGTACTATGGCTACACCTTC.

The V call is TRBV4-1, the J call TRBJ2-5, with 12 nucleotides matching TRBD2. The CDR3 has 19 residues. From germline, CDR1 is MGHRA and CDR2 YSYEKL. J gave up 1 base and V 1 base, and 10 bases lay outside the gene matches. CDR3 nucleotides: TGCGCCAGCAGCCAAGTCGGCCTAGCGGGGGGGCCCGGCCAAGAGACCCAGTACTTC. This codes for CASSQVGLAGGPGQETQYF.

This clonotype was observed many times. This chain joins TRBV5-1 and TRBJ1-2; unclear D gene. Per germline, CDR1 SGHRS and CDR2 YFSETQ. The V gene lost 7 bases and the J gene lost 7 bases, with 20 bases spanning the gap. This CDR3 is 14 amino acids long. CDR3 region: CASGPPGRLVGYTF. The CDR3 DNA sequence: TGCGCCAGCGGACCTCCGGGGAGGCTCGTTGGCTACACCTTC.

This chain uses TRBV15 with TRBJ1-2; 7 nucleotides match TRBD1. Germline assignment: CDR1 LNHNV and CDR2 YYDKDF (reference sequence). Trimming removed 5 bases from V and 4 bases from J; junction bases left unmatched: 10. The CDR3 is 15 residues long. As DNA, the CDR3 is TGTGCCACCAGCGGGGCGATCGGGACAGCCTATGGCTACACCTTC. Translating gives CATSGAIGTAYGYTF. Full variable domain (rest looked up from reference TRBV15 and TRBJ1-2): DAMVIQNPRYQVTQFGKPVTLSCSQTLNHNVMYWYQQKSSQAPKLLFHYYDKDFNNEADTPDNFQSRRPNTSFCFLDIRSPGLGDTAMYLCATSGAIGTAYGYTFGSGTRLTVV.

This clonotype was found a few times. V usage is TRBV7-9 and J usage is TRBJ2-3; D not certain. CDR3 length: 14 amino acids. Trimming removed 1 base at V and 4 bases at J, with 9 bases between. Germline assignment: CDR1 SEHNR and CDR2 FQNEAQ (reference sequence). CDR3 in amino acids: CASSLVGNPDTQYF. CDR3 coding DNA: TGTGCCAGCAGCTTAGTTGGTAACCCAGATACGCAGTATTTT.

The V gene is TRBV30, the J gene TRBJ1-5, with TRBD1 matching over 7 bases. CDR1 is GTSNPN and CDR2 is SVGIG in the germline V gene (reference sequence). This CDR3 has 13 residues. Trimming at V came to 5 bases and at J to 7 bases, leaving 8 bases not matched to a gene. The CDR3 reads CAWEGGSGQPQHF. CDR3 in DNA: TGTGCCTGGGAAGGGGGCTCGGGGCAGCCCCAGCATTTT.

The V and J genes are TRBV7-2 and TRBJ2-7; D unclear. Trimming left V 5 bases short and J 7 bases short, with 9 bases between. Germline CDR1 is SGHTA and CDR2 is FQGNSA. This CDR3 has 11 amino acids. As DNA, the CDR3 is TGTGCCAGCAGCCCGGCGCGGGAGCAGTACTTC. Residues: CASSPAREQYF.

The chain couples TRBV4-1 to TRBJ1-1, with TRBD1 identical over 10 bases. With 5 bases clipped from V and 4 bases from J, the junction kept 7 bases outside the gene matches. There are 15 residues in the CDR3. Per the germline V gene, CDR1 is MGHRA and CDR2 is YSYEKL. The CDR3 spells CASSKTRQGATEAFF. DNA for the CDR3: TGCGCCAGCAGCAAGACCCGACAGGGGGCCACTGAAGCTTTCTTT.

The chain recombines TRBV15 with TRBJ1-5, with D uncertain. Germline CDR1 and CDR2: LNHNV and YYDKDF (reference sequence). The CDR3 loop spans 14 amino acids. Trimming took off 5 bases at V and 2 bases at J, with 10 bases between the two ends. This chain's CDR3 is CATSWGRGNQPQHF. The CDR3 DNA reads TGTGCCACCAGCTGGGGAAGGGGCAATCAGCCCCAGCATTTT.